This T cell receptor beta chain was profiled in a study of CD8+CD57+ T cells in acquired aplastic anemia. Patients who underwent sequencing had shown CD8+CD57+ cell expansion by flow cytometry. The diagnosis in all patients was severe acquired aplastic anemia. Genomic DNA provided the template from which TCR beta VDJ and CDR3 profiles were obtained. TCRdb called the reads again in MiXCR, with one record for every CDR3 protein. The data show about 200,000 distinct CDR3 sequences, with about half seen just once and just under 20% held by the top ten. This clonotype was found many times. Germline V gene lookup returns CDR1 DFQATT and CDR2 SNEGSKA (reference sequence). This CDR3 has 14 residues. V was pared by 3 bases and J by 3 bases, with 13 bases between.

This chain links TRBV20-1 with TRBJ2-3, with D perhaps TRBD1 (5 bases). Sequenced: sorted CD4+, CD8+, or CD8+CD57+ T cells (not recorded which) from PBMCs. The clonotype originates from a human donor with aplastic anemia. In DNA form, the CDR3 reads TGCAGTGCTAGGGGGTCCAGGGCGACAGATACGCAGTATTTT. This encodes CSARGSRATDTQYF.